The clone carrying this T cell receptor beta chain was seen many times. Its antigen is currently unknown. This entry is derived from a study of spatial heterogeneity in lung cancer. Across the whole study: Strongly correlated with TCR transcript counts in tumor regions was a T cell module score, which was a transcriptional module score calculated from matched bulk RNA-seq.

Notes on the study in general: Mutation counts in tumors were tracked by counts of expanded intratumoral alpha and beta TCRs.

V lost 2 bases and J lost 3, with 8 bases in between. This CDR3 is built from 14 residues. In the library, each TCR cDNA molecule bore its own unique molecular identifier. From the 5' RACE reads, TCRdb called clonotypes with MiXCR, one entry per CDR3 protein. The sample has roughly 15,000 distinct CDR3 sequences; under 8% are singletons. Time point indicated: sample taken at primary tumor resection. Samples were obtained from some 70 donors, all untreated early-stage non-small cell lung cancer patients. The sequenced material consisted of unsorted whole RNA from tumor, nontumor lung or frozen PBMC. The sequence was collected from a male donor with early-stage non-small cell lung cancer. Sequences were derived from lung tumor tissue, sampled at surgery. The V call is TRBV12-3 or TRBV12-4, the J call TRBJ2-1; D is ambiguous. The CDR3 bases are TGTGCCAGCAGTTTAATTTCTGGCTACAATGAGCAGTTCTTC. It translates to CASSLISGYNEQFF.